This T cell receptor beta chain was documented in a study of blood T cells in healthy people across ages. The donors, all healthy, were Caucasians living in Russia, aged roughly 6 to 90. Peripheral blood from each donor was collected in a volume of roughly 9.8 milliliters. The J segment lost 6 bases and the V segment lost 4 bases, leaving 5 bases of the junction unmatched. This CDR3 has 16 amino acids. The germline V gene has CDR1 SGHTA and CDR2 FQGTGA. Primers used in a second PCR of about 7 to 12 cycles were a sample-barcoded 5' primer and a J-beta primer mix. One entry per CDR3 protein, called by TCRdb with MiXCR from the 5' RACE reads. The table includes roughly 1.7 million distinct CDR3 sequences, about 31% detected once.

This receptor was obtained from a woman younger than 45 in good health. The sample comprised blood. The rearrangement uses TRBV7-3 and TRBJ2-1; 14 bases align to TRBD2. DNA for the CDR3: TGTGCCAGCAGCTCGGGACTAGCGGGAGTCGGCAATGAGCAGTTCTTC. It translates to CASSSGLAGVGNEQFF. The variable domain in full, with the rest retrieved from reference TRBV7-3 and TRBJ2-1, is GAGVSQTPSNKVTEKGKYVELRCDPISGHTALYWYRQSLGQGPEFLIYFQGTGAADDSGLPNDRFFAVRPEGSVSTLKIQRTERGDSAVYLCASSSGLAGVGNEQFFGPGTRLTVL.